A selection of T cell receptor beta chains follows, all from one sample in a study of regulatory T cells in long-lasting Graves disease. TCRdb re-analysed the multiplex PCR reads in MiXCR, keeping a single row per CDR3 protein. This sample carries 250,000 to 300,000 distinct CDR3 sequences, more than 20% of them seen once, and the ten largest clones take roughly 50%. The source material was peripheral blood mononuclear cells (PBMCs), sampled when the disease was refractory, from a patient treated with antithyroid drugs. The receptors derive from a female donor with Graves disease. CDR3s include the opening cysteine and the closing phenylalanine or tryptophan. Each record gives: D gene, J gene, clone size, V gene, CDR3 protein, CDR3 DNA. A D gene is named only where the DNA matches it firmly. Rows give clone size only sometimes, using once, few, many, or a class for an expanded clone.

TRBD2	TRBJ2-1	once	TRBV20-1	CSARWVASGSSGGVNEQFF	TGCAGTGCTAGGTGGGTGGCTAGCGGGAGTTCTGGCGGAGTGAATGAGCAGTTCTTC
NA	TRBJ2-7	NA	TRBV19	CASSITGMDEQYF	TGTGCCAGTAGTATAACAGGGATGGACGAGCAGTACTTC
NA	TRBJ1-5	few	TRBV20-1	CSARGREGGNQPQHF	TGCAGTGCTAGAGGGCGGGAGGGAGGCAATCAGCCCCAGCATTTT
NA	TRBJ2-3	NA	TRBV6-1	CASIGGTASTDTQYF	TGTGCCAGCATCGGCGGGACAGCTAGCACAGATACGCAGTATTTT
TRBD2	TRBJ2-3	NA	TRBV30	CAWSVGMASGSDTQYF	TGTGCCTGGAGTGTAGGGATGGCTAGCGGGAGCGATACGCAGTATTTT
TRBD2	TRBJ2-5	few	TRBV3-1	CASSQGTSGRLETQYF	TGTGCCAGCAGCCAAGGGACTAGCGGGAGGCTAGAGACCCAGTACTTC
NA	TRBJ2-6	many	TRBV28	CASTNRASSSTSGANVLTF	TGTGCCAGCACCAACAGGGCGTCGAGTTCAACCTCTGGGGCCAACGTCCTGACTTTC
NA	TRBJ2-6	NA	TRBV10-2	CASSGSRTEASGANVLTF	TGCGCCAGCAGTGGATCCCGGACTGAAGCTTCTGGGGCCAACGTCCTGACTTTC
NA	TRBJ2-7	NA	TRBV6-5	CASSYRRDDHYEQYF	TGTGCCAGCAGTTACCGCCGGGACGATCATTACGAGCAGTACTTC
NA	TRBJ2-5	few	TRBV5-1	CASSLVPDSYQETQYF	TGCGCCAGCAGCTTGGTTCCAGATTCCTACCAAGAGACCCAGTACTTC
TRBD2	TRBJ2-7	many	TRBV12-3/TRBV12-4	CASSPYSGGSYEQYF	TGTGCCAGCAGTCCTTATAGCGGGGGCTCCTACGAGCAGTACTTC
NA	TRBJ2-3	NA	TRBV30	CAWVGSPSPGGTQYF	TGTGCCTGGGTTGGAAGCCCTTCCCCCGGCGGGACGCAGTATTTT
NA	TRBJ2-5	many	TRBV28	CASAGQSRWKTQYF	TGTGCCAGCGCGGGACAGTCACGTTGGAAGACCCAGTACTTC
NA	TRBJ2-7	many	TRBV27	CASSSDRPGFGSYEQYF	TGTGCCAGCAGTTCGGACAGACCAGGCTTCGGTAGCTACGAGCAGTACTTC
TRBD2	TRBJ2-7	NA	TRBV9	CASSAGGLAGGAGEQYF	TGTGCCAGCAGCGCCGGGGGGCTAGCGGGAGGGGCCGGCGAGCAGTACTTC
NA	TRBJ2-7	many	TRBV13	CASSFQRQQHYEQYF	TGTGCCAGCAGCTTTCAGCGACAGCAACATTACGAGCAGTACTTC
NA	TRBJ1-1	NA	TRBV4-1	CASSPPLGMDEAFF	TGCGCCAGCAGCCCTCCCTTGGGGATGGATGAAGCTTTCTTT
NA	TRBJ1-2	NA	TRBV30	CAWSVTDLGQF	TGTGCCTGGAGTGTTACCGACCTCGGCCAATTC
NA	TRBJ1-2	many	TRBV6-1	CASSAPDRNYGYTF	TGTGCCAGCAGTGCCCCAGACAGGAACTATGGCTACACCTTC
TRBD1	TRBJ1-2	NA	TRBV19	CASSISSGGAGAILDGYTF	TGTGCCAGTAGTATAAGCTCAGGGGGCGCAGGGGCAATATTGGATGGCTACACCTTC
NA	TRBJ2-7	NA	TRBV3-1	CASSQSLTSGEQYF	TGTGCCAGCAGCCAAAGTCTTACGTCGGGGGAGCAGTACTTC
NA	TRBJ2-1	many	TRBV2	CASRQRDESYNEQFF	TGTGCCAGCAGACAACGAGACGAAAGCTACAATGAGCAGTTCTTC
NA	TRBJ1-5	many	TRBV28	CASRGEDQPQHF	TGTGCCAGTCGGGGAGAGGATCAGCCCCAGCATTTT
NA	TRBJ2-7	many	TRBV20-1	CSASTAAVEQYF	TGCAGTGCGAGTACGGCGGCCGTCGAGCAGTACTTC
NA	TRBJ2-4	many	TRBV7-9	CASSQQGGGNIQYF	TGTGCCAGCAGCCAACAGGGCGGGGGAAACATTCAGTACTTC
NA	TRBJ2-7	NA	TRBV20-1	CSARATPSYEQYF	TGCAGTGCTAGAGCGACACCATCCTACGAGCAGTACTTC
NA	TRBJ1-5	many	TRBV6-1	CASIIGTASNQPQHF	TGTGCCAGCATTATCGGGACTGCCAGCAATCAGCCCCAGCATTTT
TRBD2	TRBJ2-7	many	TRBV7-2	CASSLYGRWYEQYF	TGTGCCAGCAGCTTATACGGGAGGTGGTACGAGCAGTACTTC
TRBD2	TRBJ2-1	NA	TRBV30	CAWSVSRLAGDNEQFF	TGTGCCTGGAGTGTATCCCGACTAGCGGGGGACAATGAGCAGTTCTTC
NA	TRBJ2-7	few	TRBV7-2	CASSPATYEQYF	TGTGCCAGCAGCCCAGCCACCTACGAGCAGTACTTC
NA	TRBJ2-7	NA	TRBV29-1	CSVEGLEDEQYF	TGCAGCGTTGAGGGGCTCGAGGACGAGCAGTACTTC
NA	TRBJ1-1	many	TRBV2	CATTQGRGTEAFF	TGTGCCACAACTCAGGGCAGGGGCACTGAAGCTTTCTTT
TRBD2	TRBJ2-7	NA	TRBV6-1	CASSAFWREGREQYF	TGTGCCAGCAGTGCGTTTTGGCGGGAGGGCCGGGAGCAGTACTTC
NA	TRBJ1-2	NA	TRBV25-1	CASSEGGFYGYTF	TGTGCCAGCAGTGAGGGGGGGTTCTATGGCTACACCTTC
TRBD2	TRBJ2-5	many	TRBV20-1	CSAPSGGTQYF	TGCAGTGCTCCCTCGGGGGGGACCCAGTACTTC
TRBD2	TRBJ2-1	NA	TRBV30	CAWGIPGGPEFF	TGTGCCTGGGGGATTCCGGGAGGCCCAGAGTTCTTC
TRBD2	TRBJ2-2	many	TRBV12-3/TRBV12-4	CAIRTSGSNTGELFF	TGTGCCATCAGGACTAGCGGGTCGAACACCGGGGAGCTGTTTTTT
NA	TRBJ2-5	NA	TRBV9	CASSGTAAEETQYF	TGTGCCAGCAGCGGGACCGCGGCCGAAGAGACCCAGTACTTC
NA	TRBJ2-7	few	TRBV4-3	CASSQVASASYEQYF	TGCGCCAGCAGCCAAGTCGCTAGCGCGTCCTACGAGCAGTACTTC
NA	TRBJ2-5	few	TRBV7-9	CASSLGAPSEQETQYF	TGTGCCAGCAGCTTAGGGGCGCCCAGCGAACAAGAGACCCAGTACTTC
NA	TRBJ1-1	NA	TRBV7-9	CASSGWRTEALF	TGTGCCAGCTCAGGGTGGAGGACTGAAGCTCTCTTT
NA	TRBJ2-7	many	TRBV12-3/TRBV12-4	CASSFKGPGFYEQYF	TGTGCCAGCAGTTTTAAGGGACCTGGCTTCTACGAGCAGTACTTC